This record looks at one T cell receptor beta chain sequence and its context. Its antigen remains unidentified. Nothing much larger sits one base from this clone, and base qualities are not available. The entire amount of isolated RNA was reverse transcribed using the High Capacity cDNA Reverse Transcription Kit, so the sequenced TCRB transcripts were expressed ones. Deep immunoSEQ sequencing was applied to naive, central memory and regulatory T cell samples, giving an average of about 3.7 million total reads per sample. After sorted cells were lysed in RLT buffer, RNA was extracted with DNase-treated RNeasy Micro or Mini kits, with the choice depending on cell number. To prevent cross-contamination, every cell subset was processed on its own, while patient and healthy donor samples were processed together. The immunoSEQ multiplex PCR was used to amplify TCRB sequences from cDNA, generating 87-bp fragments that spanned the CDR3 region. The amplicons were sequenced using the Illumina HiSeq platform. The study's own analysis went as follows. PCR bias was corrected computationally using synthetic template baselines, and reads within Hamming distance 2 were collapsed, with unmergeable singletons discarded. Reads were aligned to IMGT to assign V, D and J genes, CDR3 length, and insertions or deletions at six rearrangement sites. Within each subset, clonotype counts were normalized to the number of sorted cells before true diversity and Gini coefficients were calculated with the tcR R package. The overlap coefficient, calculated on TCRB nucleotide sequences, was used to quantify repertoire sharing. Out-of-frame TCRB sequences from naive cells were analyzed as a proxy for the pre-selection repertoire. Sourced from immuneACCESS, this table was stored by TCRdb with only in-frame sequences that have V and J called. A share of the clones is absent; for the studies checked, an unresolved V gene accounts for under half, and the remainder has no known explanation. V and J calls and clone size are copied from that table; D and trimming were computed from the DNA. The sample table lists 200,000 to 250,000 clones, around 16% of them with a count of one. The ten largest make up 0.065% to 0.1% of the sample.

The data were taken from a study of beta chain features in type 1 diabetes (dated by TCRdb to the late 2010s). A note on the overall study: No differences in mean age, gender distribution, total cell number or subset yield were found between patients and healthy donors. A total of roughly 100 million sorted cells were examined across all samples, and the number of cells per subset was strongly correlated with RNA yield. In the study, TCRB repertoires of sorted circulating CD4+ T cell subsets from recently diagnosed type 1 diabetes patients were compared with those of matched healthy donors. Whereas all 30 or so donors provided naive and central memory subsets, regulatory and stem cell-like memory subsets were isolated from just 8 patients and roughly 8 healthy donors. Overall study results and their limits: Sequencing cDNA rather than genomic DNA could over-represent highly expressing activated cells, although activation and CD3 levels did not differ between groups. PCR might favor shorter templates, but patient and control samples were amplified and corrected together, so any skew would affect both groups equally. Naive, central memory and regulatory TCRB repertoires appeared to be more alike among patients than among healthy donors. At VDJ recombination sites, type 1 diabetes patients had fewer insertions and more deleted nucleotides, which implies abnormalities in thymic rearrangement. Only small numbers of individuals were included in the HLA sub-analyses, which left unresolved whether HLA type had any influence on TCRB rearrangement. In all four CD4+ subsets, TCRB CDR3 length was moderately but significantly shorter in type 1 diabetes patients.

From each donor, a single peripheral blood sample of 90 to 150 mL on average was drawn into heparinised tubes. Naive, central memory, regulatory and stem cell-like memory CD4+ T cells were sorted on a BD FACSAria II using a panel including CD45RO, CCR7, CD25, CD127, CD95 and CD27. Purity was above 95% for every sorted population. PBMCs were isolated right away by Lymphoprep density gradient centrifugation and were stained directly, without culture. So that batch effects would be minimized, each experiment stained and sorted samples in pairs, pairing one healthy donor with one patient. Including cysteine and phenylalanine, the CDR3 has 16 amino acids. CDR3 DNA is the only sequence kept; it has 48 bases, read in frame from the first base. The CDR1 and CDR2 encoded by the germline V gene are SGHDT and YYEEEE. Trimming removed 4 bases from V and 4 bases from J, leaving 18 bases between the germline ends.

Input material: naive CD4+ T cells from blood. According to the study, the label for this sample's cell subset or site signals: true naive CD4+ T cells. The receptor chain draws on TRBV5-6 and TRBJ2-1; the D assignment is uncertain and may be TRBD1 or TRBD2, with 5 bases supporting each. The source is a young man with type 1 diabetes. The CDR3 in this case is CASSLAGTAGYNEQFF. The sequenced DNA is TGTGCCAGCAGCCTAGCCGGGACGGCCGGATACAATGAGCAGTTCTTC.